The sequence of this T cell receptor beta chain was determined in a study of CD8+CD57+ T cells in acquired aplastic anemia. Study overall: The study obtained an average of around 3.4 ug of DNA from sorted CD4+ and CD8+ cells. Healthy donors yielded about 10.8 million CD4+ cell reads on average.

Genomic DNA served as template for TCR beta VDJ and CDR3 profiling. MiXCR was run by TCRdb on the reads, yielding one entry per CDR3 protein. The sample lists approximately 81,000 distinct CDR3 sequences, approximately 45% occurring once. The CDR3 covers 18 residues. From germline, CDR1 is SGHAT and CDR2 FQNNGV. Losses at the gene ends were 1 base for V and 5 bases for J; bases not matched to a gene: 11. The sequenced sample was sorted CD4+, CD8+, or CD8+CD57+ T cells (not recorded which) from PBMCs. The gene calls are TRBV11-2 and TRBJ1-4; 9 bases align to TRBD1. The receptor's source is a human donor in good health, serving as a control. CDR3 DNA sequence: TGTGCCAGCAGCTTAGGCCCGAGAGGACAGGGGCGGAATGAAAAACTGTTTTTT. Amino acid sequence: CASSLGPRGQGRNEKLFF.